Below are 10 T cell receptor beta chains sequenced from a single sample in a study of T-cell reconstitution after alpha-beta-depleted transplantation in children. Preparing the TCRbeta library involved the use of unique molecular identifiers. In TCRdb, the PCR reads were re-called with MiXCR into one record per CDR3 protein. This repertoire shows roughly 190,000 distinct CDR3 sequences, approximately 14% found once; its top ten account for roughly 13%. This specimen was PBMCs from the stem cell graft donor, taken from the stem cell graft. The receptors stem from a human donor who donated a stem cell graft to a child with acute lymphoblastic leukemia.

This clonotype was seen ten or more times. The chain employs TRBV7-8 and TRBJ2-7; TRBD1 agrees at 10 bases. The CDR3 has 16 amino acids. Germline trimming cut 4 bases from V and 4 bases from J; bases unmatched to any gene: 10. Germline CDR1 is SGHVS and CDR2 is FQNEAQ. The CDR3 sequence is CASSSSVRTGGYEQYF. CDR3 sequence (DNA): TGTGCCAGCAGCTCGTCCGTACGGACAGGGGGATACGAGCAGTACTTC.

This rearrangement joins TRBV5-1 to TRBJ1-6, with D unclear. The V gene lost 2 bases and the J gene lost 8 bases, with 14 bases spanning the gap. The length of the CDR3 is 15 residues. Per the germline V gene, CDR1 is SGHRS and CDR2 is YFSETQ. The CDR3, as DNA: TGCGCCAGCAGCTTAAGAGGCATCAATGATTCACCCCTCCACTTT. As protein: CASSLRGINDSPLHF.

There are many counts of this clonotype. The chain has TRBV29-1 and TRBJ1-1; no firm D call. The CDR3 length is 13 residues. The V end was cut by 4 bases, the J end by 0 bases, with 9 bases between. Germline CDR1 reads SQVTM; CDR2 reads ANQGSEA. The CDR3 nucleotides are TGCAGCGTTGTAGGCAGACTGAACACTGAAGCTTTCTTT. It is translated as CSVVGRLNTEAFF.

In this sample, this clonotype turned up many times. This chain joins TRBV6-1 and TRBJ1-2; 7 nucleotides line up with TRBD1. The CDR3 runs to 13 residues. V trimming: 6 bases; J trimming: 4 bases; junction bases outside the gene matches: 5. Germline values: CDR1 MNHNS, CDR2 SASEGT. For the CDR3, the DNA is TGTGCCAGCAGACGGGACAGAACCTATGGCTACACCTTC. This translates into CASRRDRTYGYTF.

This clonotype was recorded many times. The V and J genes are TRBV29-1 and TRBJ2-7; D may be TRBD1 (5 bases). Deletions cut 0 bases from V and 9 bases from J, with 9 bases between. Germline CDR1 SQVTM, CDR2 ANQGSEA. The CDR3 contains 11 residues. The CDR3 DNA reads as TGCAGCGTTGAAGAGGGGCGCGGGCAGTACTTC. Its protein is CSVEEGRGQYF.

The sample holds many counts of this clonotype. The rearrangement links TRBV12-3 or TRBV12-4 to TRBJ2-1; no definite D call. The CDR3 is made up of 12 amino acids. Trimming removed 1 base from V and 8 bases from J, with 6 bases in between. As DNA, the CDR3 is TGTGCCAGCAGTTTAGACACTGATGAGCAGTTCTTC. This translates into CASSLDTDEQFF.

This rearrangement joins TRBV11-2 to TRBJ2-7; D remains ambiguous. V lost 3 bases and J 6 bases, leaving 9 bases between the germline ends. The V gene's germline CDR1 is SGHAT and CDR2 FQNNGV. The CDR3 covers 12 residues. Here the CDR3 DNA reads TGTGCCAGCAGCTTTTGGGCGTTCGAGCAGTACTTC. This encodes CASSFWAFEQYF.

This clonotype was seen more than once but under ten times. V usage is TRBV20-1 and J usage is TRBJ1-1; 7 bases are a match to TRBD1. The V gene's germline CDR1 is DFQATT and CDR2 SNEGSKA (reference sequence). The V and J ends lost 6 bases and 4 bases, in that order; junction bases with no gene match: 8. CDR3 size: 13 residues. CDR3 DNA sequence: TGCAGTGCCGCCTTACAGGGGACCACTGAAGCTTTCTTT. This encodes CSAALQGTTEAFF.

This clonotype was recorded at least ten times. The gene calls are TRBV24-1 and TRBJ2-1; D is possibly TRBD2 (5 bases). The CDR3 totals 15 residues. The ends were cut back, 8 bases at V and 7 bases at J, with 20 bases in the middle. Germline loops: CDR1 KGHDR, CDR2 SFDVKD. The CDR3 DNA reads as TGTGCCACCAAGTCCCGGGATCTAATAGATAATGAGCAGTTCTTC. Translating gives CATKSRDLIDNEQFF.

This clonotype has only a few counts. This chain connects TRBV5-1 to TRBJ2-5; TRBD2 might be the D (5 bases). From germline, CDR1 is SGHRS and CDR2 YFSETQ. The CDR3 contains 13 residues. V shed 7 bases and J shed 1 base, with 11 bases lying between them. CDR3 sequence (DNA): TGCGCCAGCCGAGGAGGACTCCAAGAGACCCAGTACTTC. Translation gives CASRGGLQETQYF.